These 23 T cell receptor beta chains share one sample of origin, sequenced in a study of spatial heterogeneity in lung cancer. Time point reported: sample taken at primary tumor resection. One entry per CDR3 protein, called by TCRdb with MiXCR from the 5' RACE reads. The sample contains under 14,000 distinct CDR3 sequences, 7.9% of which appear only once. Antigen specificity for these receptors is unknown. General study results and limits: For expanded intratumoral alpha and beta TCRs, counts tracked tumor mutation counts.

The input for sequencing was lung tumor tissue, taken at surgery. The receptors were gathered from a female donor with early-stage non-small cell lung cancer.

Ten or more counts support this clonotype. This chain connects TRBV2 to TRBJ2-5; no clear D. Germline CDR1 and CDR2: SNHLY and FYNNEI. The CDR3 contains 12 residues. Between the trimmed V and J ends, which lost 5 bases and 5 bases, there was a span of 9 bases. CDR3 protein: CASSFIEETQYF. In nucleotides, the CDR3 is TGTGCCAGCAGTTTCATAGAGGAGACCCAGTACTTC.

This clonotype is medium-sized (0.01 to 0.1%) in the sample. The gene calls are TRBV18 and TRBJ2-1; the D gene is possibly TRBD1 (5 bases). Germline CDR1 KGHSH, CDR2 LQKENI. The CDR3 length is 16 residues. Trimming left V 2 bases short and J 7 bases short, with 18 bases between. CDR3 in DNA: TGTGCCAGCTCACCAGTAGTGCAGGGTACTTTGAATGAGCAGTTCTTC. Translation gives CASSPVVQGTLNEQFF.

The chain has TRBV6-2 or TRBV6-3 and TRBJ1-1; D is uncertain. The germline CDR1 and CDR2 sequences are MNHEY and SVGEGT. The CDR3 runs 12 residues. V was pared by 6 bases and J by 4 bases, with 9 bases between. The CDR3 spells CASRTLSTEAFF. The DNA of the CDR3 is TGTGCCAGCAGGACCTTGAGCACTGAAGCTTTCTTT.

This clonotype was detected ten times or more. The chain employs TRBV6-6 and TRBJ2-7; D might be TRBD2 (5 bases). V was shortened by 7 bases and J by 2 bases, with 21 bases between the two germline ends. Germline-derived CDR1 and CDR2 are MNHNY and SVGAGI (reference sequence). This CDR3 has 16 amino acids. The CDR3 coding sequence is TGTGCCAGCACCCGATTACTAGGCCCAATTCCCTACGAGCAGTACTTC. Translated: CASTRLLGPIPYEQYF.

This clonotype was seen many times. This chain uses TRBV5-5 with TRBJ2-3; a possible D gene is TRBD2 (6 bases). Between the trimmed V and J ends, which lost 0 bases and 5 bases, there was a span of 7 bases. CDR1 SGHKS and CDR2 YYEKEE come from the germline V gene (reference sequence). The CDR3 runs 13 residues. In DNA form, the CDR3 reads TGTGCCAGCAGCTTGGCCGGGGGAGATACGCAGTATTTT. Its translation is CASSLAGGDTQYF.

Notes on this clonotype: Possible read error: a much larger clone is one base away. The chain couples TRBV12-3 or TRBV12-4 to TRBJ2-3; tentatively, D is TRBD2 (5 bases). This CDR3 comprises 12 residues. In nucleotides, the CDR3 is TGTGCCAGCAGTTTAAAGGGAGCCACGCAGAATTTT. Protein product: CASSLKGATQNF.

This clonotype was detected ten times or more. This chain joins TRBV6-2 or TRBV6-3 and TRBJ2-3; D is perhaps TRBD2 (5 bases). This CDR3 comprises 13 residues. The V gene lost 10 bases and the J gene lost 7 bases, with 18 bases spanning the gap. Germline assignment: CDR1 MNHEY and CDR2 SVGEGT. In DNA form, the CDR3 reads TGTGCCACCACGGAGGTCTACTCAAATACGCAGTATTTT. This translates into CATTEVYSNTQYF.

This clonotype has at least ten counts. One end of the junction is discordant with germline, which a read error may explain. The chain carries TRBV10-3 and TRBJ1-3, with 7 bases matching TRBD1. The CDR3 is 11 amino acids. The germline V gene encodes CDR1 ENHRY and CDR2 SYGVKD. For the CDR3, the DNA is TGTGCCATCAGTCGAACCGGGACAGTGATTTTT. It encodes CAISRTGTVIF.

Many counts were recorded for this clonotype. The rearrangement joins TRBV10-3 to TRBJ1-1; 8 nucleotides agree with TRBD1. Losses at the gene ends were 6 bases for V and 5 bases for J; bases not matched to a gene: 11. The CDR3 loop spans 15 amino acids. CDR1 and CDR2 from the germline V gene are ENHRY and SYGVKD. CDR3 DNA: TGTGCCATCAGGCCCGGGACAGGCAAAGGGACTGAAGCTTTCTTT. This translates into CAIRPGTGKGTEAFF.

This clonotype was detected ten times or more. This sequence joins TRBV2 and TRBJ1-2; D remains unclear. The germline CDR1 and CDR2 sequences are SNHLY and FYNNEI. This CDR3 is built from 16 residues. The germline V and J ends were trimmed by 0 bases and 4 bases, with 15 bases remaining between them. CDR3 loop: CASSEAPGEAIYGYTF. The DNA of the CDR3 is TGTGCCAGCAGTGAAGCCCCCGGCGAGGCAATCTATGGCTACACCTTC.

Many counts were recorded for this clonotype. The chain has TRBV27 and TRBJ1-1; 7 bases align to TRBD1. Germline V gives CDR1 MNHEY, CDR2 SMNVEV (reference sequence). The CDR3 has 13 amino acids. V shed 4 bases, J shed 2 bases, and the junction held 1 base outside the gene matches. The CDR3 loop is CASSSGGNTEAFF. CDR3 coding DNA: TGTGCCAGCAGTTCAGGGGGAAACACTGAAGCTTTCTTT.

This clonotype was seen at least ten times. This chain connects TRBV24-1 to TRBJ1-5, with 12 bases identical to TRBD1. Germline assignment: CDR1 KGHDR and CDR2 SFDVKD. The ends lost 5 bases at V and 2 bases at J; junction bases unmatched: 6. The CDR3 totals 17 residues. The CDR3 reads CATSAGTGGFRNQPQHF. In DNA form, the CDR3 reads TGTGCCACCAGTGCCGGGACAGGGGGCTTTCGCAATCAGCCCCAGCATTTT.

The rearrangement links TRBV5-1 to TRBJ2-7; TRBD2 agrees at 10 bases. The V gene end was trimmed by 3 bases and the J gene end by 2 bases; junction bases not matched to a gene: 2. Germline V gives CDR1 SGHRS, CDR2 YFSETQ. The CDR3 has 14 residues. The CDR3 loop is CASSSTSGTYEQYF. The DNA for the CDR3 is TGCGCCAGCAGCTCAACTAGCGGGACCTACGAGCAGTACTTC.

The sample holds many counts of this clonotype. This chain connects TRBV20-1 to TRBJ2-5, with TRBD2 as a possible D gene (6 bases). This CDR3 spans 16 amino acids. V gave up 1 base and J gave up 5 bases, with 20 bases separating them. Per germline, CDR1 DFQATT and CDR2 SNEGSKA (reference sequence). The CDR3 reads CSARVARVTSGETQYF. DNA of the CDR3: TGCAGTGCTAGAGTTGCCCGGGTGACTAGTGGGGAGACCCAGTACTTC.

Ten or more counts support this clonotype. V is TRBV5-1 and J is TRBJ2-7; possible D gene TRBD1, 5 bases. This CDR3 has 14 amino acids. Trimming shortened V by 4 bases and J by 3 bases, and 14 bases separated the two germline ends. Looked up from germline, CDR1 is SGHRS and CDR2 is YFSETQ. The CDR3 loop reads CASSPSGLNYEQYF. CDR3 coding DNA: TGCGCCAGCAGCCCATCAGGGTTGAACTACGAGCAGTACTTC.

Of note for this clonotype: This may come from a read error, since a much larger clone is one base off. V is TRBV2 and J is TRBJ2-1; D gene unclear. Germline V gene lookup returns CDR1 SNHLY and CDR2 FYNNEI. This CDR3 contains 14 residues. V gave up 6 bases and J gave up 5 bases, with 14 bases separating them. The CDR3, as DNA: TGTGCCAGCAGCCTGAACGCCGCTCACAATGAGCAGTTCTTC. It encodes CASSLNAAHNEQFF.

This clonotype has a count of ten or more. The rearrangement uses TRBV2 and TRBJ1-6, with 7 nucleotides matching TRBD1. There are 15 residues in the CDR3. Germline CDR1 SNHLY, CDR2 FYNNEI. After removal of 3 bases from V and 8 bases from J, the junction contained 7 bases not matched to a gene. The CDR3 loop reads CASSEVGQSYSPLHF. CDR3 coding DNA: TGTGCCAGCAGTGAGGTGGGACAGTCCTATTCACCCCTCCACTTT.

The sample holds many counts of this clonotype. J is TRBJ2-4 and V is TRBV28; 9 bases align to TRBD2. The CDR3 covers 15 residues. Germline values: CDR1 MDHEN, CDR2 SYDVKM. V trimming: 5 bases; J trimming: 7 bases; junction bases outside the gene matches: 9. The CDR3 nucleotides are TGTGCCAGCAGTCCGACTAGCGGAAATTCCAACATTCAGTACTTC. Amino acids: CASSPTSGNSNIQYF.

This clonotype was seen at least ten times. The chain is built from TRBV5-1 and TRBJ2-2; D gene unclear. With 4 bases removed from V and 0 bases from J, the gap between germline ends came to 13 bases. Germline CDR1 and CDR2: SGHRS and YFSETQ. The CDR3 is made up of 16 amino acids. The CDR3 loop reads CASSELGYANTGELFF. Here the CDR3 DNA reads TGCGCCAGCAGCGAGCTTGGATACGCGAACACCGGGGAGCTGTTTTTT.

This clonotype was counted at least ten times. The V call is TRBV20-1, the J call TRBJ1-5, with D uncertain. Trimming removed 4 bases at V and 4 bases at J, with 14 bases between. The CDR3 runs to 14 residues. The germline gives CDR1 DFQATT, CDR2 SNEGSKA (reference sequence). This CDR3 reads CSAMTEQFNQPQHF. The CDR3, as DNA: TGCAGTGCTATGACGGAACAGTTTAATCAGCCCCAGCATTTT.

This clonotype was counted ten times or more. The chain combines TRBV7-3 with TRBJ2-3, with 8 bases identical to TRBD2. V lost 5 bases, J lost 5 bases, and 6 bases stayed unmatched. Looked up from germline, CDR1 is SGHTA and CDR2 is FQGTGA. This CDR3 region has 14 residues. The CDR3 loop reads CASSGSGGGDTQYF. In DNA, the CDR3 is TGTGCCAGCAGCGGCAGCGGGGGTGGAGATACGCAGTATTTT.

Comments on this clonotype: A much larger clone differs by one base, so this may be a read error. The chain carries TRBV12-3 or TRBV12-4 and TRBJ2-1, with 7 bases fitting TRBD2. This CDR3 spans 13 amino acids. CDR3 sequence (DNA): TGTACCAGCAGCTCTCAATCGGGGGGTGAGCAGTTCTTC. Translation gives CTSSSQSGGEQFF.

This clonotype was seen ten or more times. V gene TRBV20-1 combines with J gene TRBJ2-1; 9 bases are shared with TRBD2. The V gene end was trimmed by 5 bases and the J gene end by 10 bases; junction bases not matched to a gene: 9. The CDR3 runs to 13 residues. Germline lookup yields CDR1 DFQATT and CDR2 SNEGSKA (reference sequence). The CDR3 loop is CSAPKNLAGEQFF. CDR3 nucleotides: TGCAGTGCTCCTAAGAATCTAGCGGGGGAGCAGTTCTTC.